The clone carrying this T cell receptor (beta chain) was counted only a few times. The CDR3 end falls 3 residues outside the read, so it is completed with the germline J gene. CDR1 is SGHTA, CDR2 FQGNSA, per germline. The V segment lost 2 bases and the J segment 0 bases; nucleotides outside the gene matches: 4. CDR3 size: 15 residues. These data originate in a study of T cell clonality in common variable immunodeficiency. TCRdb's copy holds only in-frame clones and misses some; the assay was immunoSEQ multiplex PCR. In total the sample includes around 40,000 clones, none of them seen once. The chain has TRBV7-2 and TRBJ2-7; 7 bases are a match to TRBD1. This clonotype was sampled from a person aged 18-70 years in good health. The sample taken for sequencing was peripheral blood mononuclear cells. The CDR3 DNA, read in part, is TGTGCCAGCAGCTTATACCGGGACAGCTCCTACGAG. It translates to CASSLYRDSSYE. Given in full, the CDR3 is CASSLYRDSSYEQYF.